The sequence of this T cell receptor beta chain was determined in a study of spatial heterogeneity in lung cancer (dated by TCRdb to about 2019). For the study in its entirety: More beta-chain than alpha-chain transcripts were consistently detected, likely reflecting higher beta-chain transcript abundance. In the raw uncorrected reads, each unique combination of TCR and UMI appeared more than ten times on average. The study quantitatively compared TCR alpha and beta repertoires across multiple tumor regions, matched nontumor lung and blood in non-small cell lung cancer. Nonsynonymous mutation counts, determined by whole-exome sequencing of tumor tissue, were related to features of the TCR repertoire. Both alpha and beta chains were TCR-sequenced in samples taken at surgery, namely 220 tumor regions, 62 to 70 matched nontumor lung samples and about 58 PBMC samples. Findings and caveats that apply to the study as a whole: Confirming at a functional level the hypothesis that regional TCRs recognize regional mutations was considered to require additional single-cell paired TCR alpha and beta sequencing. Ubiquitous expanded tumor TCRs showed up in blood more often at tumor resection than at routine follow-up.

Explained via the paper, the time point label denotes: sample taken at primary tumor resection. TCR sequencing used whole RNA extracted from tumor and nontumor lung tissue, or from cryopreserved PBMC samples, without cell sorting. Donors were around 71 patients with early-stage, untreated non-small cell lung cancer from the lung TRACERx cohort. A patient was chosen for TCR sequencing only when enough RNA was available from at least two tumor regions. About this clonotype: Its antigen has not been determined. Base qualities are missing; no much larger clone stands one base away.

Receptors were amplified or captured by 5' RACE. Data came from a NextSeq 500. The TCR library protocol attached a unique molecular identifier to each TCR cDNA molecule to allow correction of PCR and sequencing errors. The paper's processing steps were these. TCR identification, UMI-based error correction and CDR3 extraction were all carried out with Decombinator tools. Expanded TCRs were defined as those above a frequency of 2 per 1,000, corresponding to the top 1% of the tumor frequency distribution. Renyi diversity was computed with the R vegan package after each repertoire had been subsampled 100 times to 5,000 TCRs. CDR3 similarity networks were built from amino acid triplet string-kernel similarity, connecting CDR3s with pairwise similarity above 0.82. TCRdb reran the public reads through fastp at Q25 and MiXCR, keeping productive beta chains. Each CDR3 protein gets just one entry, which takes the most common genes and DNA from the rows behind it. TCRdb assigned the V and J calls; the authors' analysis was not used. The sample includes approximately 52,000 distinct CDR3 sequences, with about 7% observed a single time. The biggest ten clones account for approximately 2.6% of the sample.

Trimming takes 5 bases off V and 3 bases off J; junction bases not matched to a gene: 3. Including cysteine and phenylalanine, the CDR3 has 13 amino acids. Here the CDR3 DNA is all that survives: 39 bases in frame from base 1. CDR1 and CDR2, per the germline V gene (reference sequence), are LNHDA and SQIVND. This receptor was taken from a female donor with early-stage non-small cell lung cancer. Recombination joined TRBV19 with TRBJ2-7, with 8 central nucleotides matching TRBD1. Sequenced material: PBMCs, taken at surgery. The CDR3 protein sequence reads: CASSRDRLYEQYF. The sequenced DNA is TGTGCCAGTAGTCGGGACAGGCTCTACGAGCAGTACTTC.